Listed here are 27 T cell receptor beta chains from one sample, sequenced in a study of shared clonotypes between healthy human individuals (dated by TCRdb to 2020 to 2022). To prepare the library, the immunoSEQ multiplex PCR assay was applied. TCRdb holds this immuneACCESS table with in-frame rearrangements only. Some clones are missing; in checked studies, unresolved V genes explain under half, and the rest has no known cause. The sample contains fewer than 1.6 million clones, about 98.5% of them found a single time. About 0.35% of the sample rests with the top ten. The specimen was naive CD4+ T cells sorted from blood. The cell subset or site label of this sample denotes: CD45RA+ positively selected. The receptors come from a man in his thirties or forties in good health.

About this clone itself: Within the sample, other DNA sequences also encode this same CDR3. This sequence joins TRBV28 and TRBJ1-3; possibly TRBD1 for D (5 bases). Germline V gene data show CDR1 as MDHEN and CDR2 as SYDVKM. V was cut by 3 bases and J by 2 bases, with 8 bases left in between. This CDR3 contains 14 residues. The CDR3 loop is CASSFRGAGNTIYF. The CDR3 DNA reads as TGTGCCAGCAGTTTTCGGGGGGCTGGAAACACCATATATTTT. Using reference TRBV28 and TRBJ1-3 for the parts outside the CDR3, the full variable domain is DVKVTQSSRYLVKRTGEKVFLECVQDMDHENMFWYRQDPGLGLRLIYFSYDVKMKEKGDIPEGYSVSREKKERFSLILESASTNQTSMYLCASSFRGAGNTIYFGEGSWLTVV.

This sequence joins TRBV18 and TRBJ2-5, with no clear D. Germline V CDR1 and CDR2: KGHSH, LQKENI. Between the trimmed V and J ends, which lost 2 bases and 0 bases, there was a span of 7 bases. This CDR3 is 14 amino acids long. This CDR3 reads CASSPTRYQETQYF. CDR3 bases: TGTGCCAGCTCACCAACGAGATACCAAGAGACCCAGTACTTC.

J is TRBJ2-1 and V is TRBV2, with D possibly being TRBD1 (6 bases). Germline V gene lookup returns CDR1 SNHLY and CDR2 FYNNEI. This CDR3 contains 12 residues. V was trimmed by 3 bases and J by 6 bases, leaving 6 bases between them. As DNA, the CDR3 is TGTGCCAGCAGTGAGGGGGCCAATGAGCAGTTCTTC. The encoded protein is CASSEGANEQFF.

The CDR3 region has the DNA TGTGCCAGCTCACATACGGGAGGGTCCTACGAGCAGTACTTC. As protein: CASSHTGGSYEQYF. The chain joins TRBV18 to TRBJ2-7, with TRBD2 matching 8 bases. This CDR3 has 14 amino acids. In germline, CDR1 is KGHSH, CDR2 LQKENI. Losses at the gene ends were 4 bases for V and 1 base for J; bases not matched to a gene: 3. Variable domain in full (rest from reference TRBV18 and TRBJ2-7): NAGVMQNPRHLVRRRGQEARLRCSPMKGHSHVYWYRQLPEEGLKFMVYLQKENIIDESGMPKERFSAEFPKEGPSILRIQQVVRGDSAAYFCASSHTGGSYEQYFGPGTRLTVT.

The rearrangement uses TRBV2 and TRBJ2-1; 10 nucleotides line up with TRBD2. The CDR3 is 16 residues long. Losses at the gene ends were 6 bases for V and 1 base for J; bases not matched to a gene: 6. Germline CDR1 and CDR2: SNHLY and FYNNEI. The CDR3 bases are TGTGCCAGCAGAGCGACTAGCGGGTTATCCTACAATGAGCAGTTCTTC. This codes for CASRATSGLSYNEQFF.

The chain combines TRBV18 with TRBJ1-4; D might be TRBD1 (6 bases). The CDR3 spans 15 residues. Germline loops: CDR1 KGHSH, CDR2 LQKENI. With 2 bases removed from V and 7 bases from J, the gap between germline ends came to 14 bases. The CDR3 loop reads CASSPDRIGSEKLFF. Here the CDR3 DNA reads TGTGCCAGCTCACCAGACAGGATCGGAAGTGAAAAACTGTTTTTT. The complete variable domain, with remaining parts taken from reference TRBV18 and TRBJ1-4, reads NAGVMQNPRHLVRRRGQEARLRCSPMKGHSHVYWYRQLPEEGLKFMVYLQKENIIDESGMPKERFSAEFPKEGPSILRIQQVVRGDSAAYFCASSPDRIGSEKLFFGSGTQLSVL.

The genes are TRBV29-1 and TRBJ2-1; 8 bases are shared with TRBD1. The germline V gene encodes CDR1 SQVTM and CDR2 ANQGSEA. The ends lost 5 bases at V and 9 bases at J; junction bases unmatched: 12. CDR3 length equals 14 residues. The CDR3 sequence: CSVSTGQGSIEQFF. CDR3 nucleotides: TGCAGCGTTAGTACCGGACAGGGATCTATTGAGCAGTTCTTC.

The J gene is TRBJ2-7, the V gene TRBV6-5, with D perhaps TRBD1 (6 bases). The CDR3 sequence is 15 residues long. V lost 4 bases and J 2 bases, leaving 15 bases between the germline ends. The germline CDR1 and CDR2 sequences are MNHEY and SVGAGI. CDR3: CASSFGTPSTYEQYF. The CDR3 DNA follows: TGTGCCAGCAGTTTCGGGACACCCTCAACCTACGAGCAGTACTTC.

The chain recombines TRBV7-3 with TRBJ2-2, with 12 bases identical to TRBD2. This CDR3 has 14 residues. The V segment lost 4 bases and the J segment 7 bases; nucleotides outside the gene matches: 1. The V gene's germline CDR1 is SGHTA and CDR2 FQGTGA. CDR3 nucleotides: TGTGCCAGCAGCTCGGGACTAGCGGGCGGGGAGCTGTTTTTT. Encoded protein: CASSSGLAGGELFF.

The chain has TRBV18 and TRBJ1-5; possible D gene TRBD1, 5 bases. CDR1 KGHSH and CDR2 LQKENI come from the germline V gene. This CDR3 is built from 14 residues. The V end was cut by 3 bases, the J end by 2 bases, with 8 bases between. CDR3 bases: TGTGCCAGCTCACCCGACAGACGCAATCAGCCCCAGCATTTT. Amino acids: CASSPDRRNQPQHF.

V is TRBV27 and J is TRBJ2-1, with TRBD2 identical over 11 bases. The germline V gene has CDR1 MNHEY and CDR2 SMNVEV (reference sequence). V lost 6 bases and J lost 7; bases outside the gene matches: 11. The CDR3 is 16 amino acids. As DNA, the CDR3 is TGTGCCAGCAGCAGAAGTAGCGGGAGGGCCAGAAATGAGCAGTTCTTC. It is translated as CASSRSSGRARNEQFF.

The count of this clone is one. This chain joins TRBV27 and TRBJ1-4; TRBD1 is a possible D gene (5 bases). Trimming left V 3 bases short and J 5 bases short, with 19 bases between. Germline V gives CDR1 MNHEY, CDR2 SMNVEV (reference sequence). CDR3 length: 17 amino acids. CDR3 sequence: CASSFLGPTGLNEKLFF. The CDR3 nucleotides are TGTGCCAGCAGTTTCCTGGGACCAACCGGCTTGAATGAAAAACTGTTTTTT.

The chain links TRBV9 to TRBJ2-7; D tentatively fits TRBD1 or TRBD2 (5 bases each). V lost 0 bases and J 6 bases, leaving 10 bases between the germline ends. The germline gives CDR1 SGDLS, CDR2 YYNGEE. The CDR3 is made up of 13 amino acids. The CDR3 DNA reads TGTGCCAGCAGCGTAGCCCAGGGAGCCGAGCAGTACTTC. Protein sequence: CASSVAQGAEQYF.

This clone showed up just once. The sample has other DNA sequences that encode this CDR3 too. The genes are TRBV28 and TRBJ1-2; D gene ambiguous. This CDR3 has 13 amino acids. Germline values: CDR1 MDHEN, CDR2 SYDVKM. V shed 2 bases and J shed 4 bases, with 8 bases lying between them. CDR3 loop: CASSLARSYGYTF. For the CDR3, the DNA is TGTGCCAGCAGTTTAGCCAGAAGCTATGGCTACACCTTC.

About this clone: Other DNA sequences in this sample translate to the same CDR3. The rearrangement links TRBV14 to TRBJ1-5, with D unresolved. V was shortened by 0 bases and J by 6 bases, with 6 bases between the two germline ends. The CDR3 totals 13 residues. CDR1 SGHDN and CDR2 FVKESK come from the germline V gene. CDR3 nucleotides: TGTGCCAGCAGCCAAGACCGCGGTCAGCCCCAGCATTTT. Protein: CASSQDRGQPQHF.

The chain joins TRBV4-3 to TRBJ2-7, with 8 bases matching TRBD2. The CDR3 is 16 amino acids. In germline, CDR1 is LGHNA, CDR2 YSLEER. The V and J ends lost 0 bases and 0 bases, in that order; junction bases with no gene match: 4. CDR3 in amino acids: CASSQDGREGSYEQYF. CDR3 bases: TGCGCCAGCAGCCAAGATGGCCGGGAGGGCTCCTACGAGCAGTACTTC.

The chain carries TRBV5-1 and TRBJ1-4, with 10 bases fitting TRBD1. The trim removed 4 bases at V and 5 bases at J, leaving 5 bases unmatched. The CDR3 totals 15 residues. The V gene's germline CDR1 is SGHRS and CDR2 YFSETQ. The CDR3 is CASSPGQGENEKLFF. The CDR3 DNA is TGCGCCAGCAGCCCTGGACAGGGGGAGAATGAAAAACTGTTTTTT.

The chain has TRBV10-3 and TRBJ2-3, with a tentative D call TRBD2 (5 bases). This CDR3 is built from 13 residues. The V and J ends lost 11 bases and 0 bases respectively, with 12 bases between them. Germline CDR1 and CDR2: ENHRY and SYGVKD. CDR3 DNA: TGTGCCTCCGGCGCGGGCAGCACAGATACGCAGTATTTT. This gives the protein CASGAGSTDTQYF.

The CDR3 protein is CASSPVVQAHYEQYF. The DNA for the CDR3 is TGCGCCAGCAGCCCGGTGGTACAGGCCCACTACGAGCAGTACTTC. The V gene is TRBV5-1, the J gene TRBJ2-7; tentative D call: TRBD1 (5 bases). Germline loops: CDR1 SGHRS, CDR2 YFSETQ. Trimming shortened V by 4 bases and J by 3 bases, and 17 bases separated the two germline ends. CDR3 length: 15 amino acids. Full variable domain (rest looked up from reference TRBV5-1 and TRBJ2-7): KAGVTQTPRYLIKTRGQQVTLSCSPISGHRSVSWYQQTPGQGLQFLFEYFSETQRNKGNFPGRFSGRQFSNSRSEMNVSTLELGDSALYLCASSPVVQAHYEQYFGPGTRLTVT.

The V and J genes are TRBV27 and TRBJ2-2; D call uncertain. The CDR3 runs to 13 residues. Germline CDR1 is MNHEY and CDR2 is SMNVEV (reference sequence). Trimming stripped 6 bases from V and 7 bases from J, with 12 bases between. The CDR3 bases are TGTGCCAGCAGCCCCAGGCCGAACGGGGAGCTGTTTTTT. This sequence encodes CASSPRPNGELFF.

About this clone: At one of its ends the junction is not consistent with the germline gene, which may arise from a read error. Other DNA sequences of this sample code for an identical CDR3. The V call is TRBV7-2, the J call TRBJ2-3; a weak D match, TRBD2 (5 bases). The germline gives CDR1 SGHTA, CDR2 FQGNSA. The CDR3 consists of 14 residues. This chain's CDR3 is CASSLAPSTDTQYF. CDR3 sequence (DNA): TGTGCCAGCAGCCTAGCCCCCAGCACAGATACGCAGTATTTT.

The rearrangement uses TRBV4-1 and TRBJ2-5, with D possibly called TRBD1 or TRBD2 (5 bases each). V lost 1 base and J 2 bases, leaving 14 bases between the germline ends. Germline CDR1 MGHRA, CDR2 YSYEKL. The CDR3 has 16 amino acids. DNA of the CDR3: TGCGCCAGCAGCCAAGGCAAGGGACGGCTACAAGAGACCCAGTACTTC. It translates to CASSQGKGRLQETQYF.

The chain has TRBV11-2 and TRBJ2-3, with D perhaps matching TRBD1 or TRBD2 (6 bases each). Germline V gene data show CDR1 as SGHAT and CDR2 as FQNNGV. Trimming left V 2 bases short and J 11 bases short, with 20 bases between. The CDR3 has 15 residues. The CDR3, as DNA: TGTGCCAGCAGCTTAATGTTCGGGGGCCAAACCATGCAGTATTTT. Translation gives CASSLMFGGQTMQYF.

The rearrangement uses TRBV28 and TRBJ2-5; the D is unclear. Germline lookup yields CDR1 MDHEN and CDR2 SYDVKM. The CDR3 runs 14 residues. V lost 6 bases to trimming and J lost 2 bases, with 13 bases between them. CDR3 sequence reads: CASSPDRWQETQYF. The CDR3 nucleotides read TGTGCCAGCAGCCCGGACCGATGGCAAGAGACCCAGTACTTC.

The genes are TRBV25-1 and TRBJ1-3; tentative D call: TRBD1 (6 bases). This CDR3 has 14 residues. V shed 3 bases and J shed 4 bases, with 10 bases lying between them. The germline V gene encodes CDR1 MGHDK and CDR2 SYGVNS. This CDR3 reads CASSEHRAGNTIYF. For the CDR3, the DNA is TGTGCCAGCAGTGAGCACAGGGCAGGAAACACCATATATTTT.

The chain uses TRBV6-1 and TRBJ2-1; the match to TRBD2 covers 11 bases. The CDR3 loop spans 15 amino acids. Germline loops: CDR1 MNHNS, CDR2 SASEGT. J lost 8 bases, V lost 1 base, and 4 bases had no gene match. The CDR3 coding sequence is TGTGCCAGCAGTGAAGTGACTAGCGGGAAGTATGAGCAGTTCTTC. Encoded protein: CASSEVTSGKYEQFF.

The chain has TRBV6-6 and TRBJ2-7; D unclear. This CDR3 spans 15 amino acids. Germline CDR1 and CDR2: MNHNY and SVGAGI (reference sequence). Trimming shortened V by 5 bases and J by 0 bases, and 14 bases separated the two germline ends. The CDR3 protein is CASSRAALGSYEQYF. The CDR3 nucleotides are TGTGCCAGCAGTCGAGCTGCACTCGGCTCCTACGAGCAGTACTTC.